A single sample gave rise to the 31 T cell receptor beta chains below, sequenced in a study of blood T cell repertoires in COVID-19. TCRdb keeps only in-frame clones here, not all; method: immunoSEQ multiplex PCR. This table holds about 330,000 clones, over 70% found once. The sequenced sample was peripheral blood. The source is a woman aged 45 to 65 with acute or convalescent COVID-19.

The genes are TRBV12-3 or TRBV12-4 and TRBJ2-1, with 8 bases lining up with TRBD1. The V gene end was trimmed by 7 bases and the J gene end by 9 bases; junction bases not matched to a gene: 8. The CDR3 has 13 amino acids. CDR3 coding DNA: TGTGCCAGCACTCAGGGGGCCCCCTCTGAGCAGTTCTTC. This sequence encodes CASTQGAPSEQFF.

This chain joins TRBV7-2 and TRBJ2-1, with D hard to call. Trimming shortened V by 4 bases and J by 0 bases, and 10 bases separated the two germline ends. The CDR3 totals 15 residues. Per the germline V gene, CDR1 is SGHTA and CDR2 is FQGNSA. CDR3 region: CASSSSASSYNEQFF. CDR3 bases: TGTGCCAGCAGCTCAAGCGCGAGCTCCTACAATGAGCAGTTCTTC. The variable domain in full, with the rest retrieved from reference TRBV7-2 and TRBJ2-1, is GAGVSQSPSNKVTEKGKDVELRCDPISGHTALYWYRQSLGQGLEFLIYFQGNSAPDKSGLPSDRFSAERTGGSVSTLTIQRTQQEDSAVYLCASSSSASSYNEQFFGPGTRLTVL.

The rearrangement uses TRBV5-8 and TRBJ2-5, with TRBD2 matching 11 bases. J gave up 3 bases and V 3 bases, and 4 bases lay outside the gene matches. CDR1 SGHTS and CDR2 YDEGEE come from the germline V gene. This CDR3 has 15 residues. The CDR3 region is CASSSLLAGEETQYF. The CDR3 DNA follows: TGTGCCAGCAGCTCCCTACTAGCGGGAGAAGAGACCCAGTACTTC.

The genes are TRBV6-2 or TRBV6-3 and TRBJ2-1; tentative D call: TRBD2 (6 bases). Looked up from germline, CDR1 is MNHEY and CDR2 is SVGEGT. With 4 bases removed from V and 2 bases from J, the gap between germline ends came to 12 bases. The length of the CDR3 is 15 residues. The CDR3 DNA reads as TGTGCCAGCAGTTCCCGGAGGGGTGCCTACAATGAGCAGTTCTTC. Translating it yields CASSSRRGAYNEQFF.

The gene calls are TRBV29-1 and TRBJ2-7, with D perhaps TRBD2 (6 bases). Germline loops: CDR1 SQVTM, CDR2 ANQGSEA. The CDR3 sequence is 15 residues long. V was trimmed by 2 bases and J by 4 bases, leaving 18 bases between them. The CDR3 here is CSVEPAGTPAYEQYF. The CDR3 nucleotides read TGCAGCGTTGAACCAGCCGGGACTCCGGCGTACGAGCAGTACTTC.

The chain is built from TRBV6-5 and TRBJ1-5; possibly TRBD1 for D (5 bases). The germline CDR1 and CDR2 sequences are MNHEY and SVGAGI. The length of the CDR3 is 11 residues. V was trimmed by 11 bases and J by 4 bases, leaving 9 bases between them. Here the CDR3 reads CAGHRNQPQHF. DNA of the CDR3: TGTGCCGGCCACAGGAATCAGCCCCAGCATTTT.

This rearrangement joins TRBV6-4 to TRBJ2-5; no reliable D call. The germline V gene has CDR1 MRHNA and CDR2 SNTAGT. Trimming cost V 6 bases and J 0 bases, with 2 bases left between them. This CDR3 is built from 11 residues. The DNA of the CDR3 is TGTGCCAGCAGCTACCAAGAGACCCAGTACTTC. It specifies CASSYQETQYF.

The rearrangement links TRBV25-1 to TRBJ1-2; the match to TRBD1 covers 7 bases. CDR3 length: 15 residues. CDR1 and CDR2 (germline): MGHDK, SYGVNS. With V trimmed by 3 bases and J by 8 bases, 12 bases remained unmatched. For the CDR3, the DNA is TGTGCCAGCAGTGACGGAAAAGGGCGAGGGGGCGGCTACACCTTC. Amino acids: CASSDGKGRGGGYTF.

V and J are TRBV19 and TRBJ1-5, with D perhaps TRBD1 (6 bases). The CDR3 length is 17 residues. Germline CDR1 and CDR2: LNHDA and SQIVND (reference sequence). V was shortened by 4 bases and J by 0 bases, with 16 bases between the two germline ends. This CDR3 reads CASSTSGTPNSNQPQHF. CDR3 DNA sequence: TGTGCCAGTAGTACTTCCGGGACACCCAATAGCAATCAGCCCCAGCATTTT.

This chain joins TRBV6-5 and TRBJ2-4, with TRBD2 as a possible D gene (6 bases). The ends were cut back, 2 bases at V and 6 bases at J, with 14 bases in the middle. Looked up from germline, CDR1 is MNHEY and CDR2 is SVGAGI. This CDR3 is 15 amino acids long. The CDR3 spells CASSYGRGIGNIQYF. The CDR3 bases are TGTGCCAGCAGTTACGGGCGGGGAATTGGAAACATTCAGTACTTC.

The chain uses TRBV10-3 and TRBJ2-3; 8 bases align to TRBD2. The junction had 9 bases not matched to a gene; V was cut back by 4 bases and J by 0 bases. CDR1 and CDR2 from the germline V gene are ENHRY and SYGVKD. CDR3 length: 17 residues. Written as DNA, the CDR3 is TGTGCCATCAGTGTGAGCGGGGGAGGTTCTAGCACAGATACGCAGTATTTT. Translation: CAISVSGGGSSTDTQYF.

This chain uses TRBV12-3 or TRBV12-4 with TRBJ1-5, with unresolved D. The CDR3 runs to 12 residues. Between the trimmed V and J ends, which lost 3 bases and 5 bases, there was a span of 5 bases. The DNA for the CDR3 is TGTGCCAGCAGTTTCCTCCATCAGCCCCAGCATTTT. Residues: CASSFLHQPQHF.

The V gene is TRBV9, the J gene TRBJ2-6; D is ambiguous. V lost 0 bases to trimming and J lost 1 base, with 8 bases between them. The CDR3 is 16 amino acids. Germline loops: CDR1 SGDLS, CDR2 YYNGEE. The CDR3 spells CASSVGGFSGANVLTF. Written as DNA, the CDR3 is TGTGCCAGCAGCGTAGGCGGCTTTTCTGGGGCCAACGTCCTGACTTTC.

This clone has a handful of counts. V usage is TRBV6-5 and J usage is TRBJ1-4; weak D call: TRBD1 (5 bases). CDR1 is MNHEY and CDR2 is SVGAGI in the germline V gene. The CDR3 covers 14 residues. Trimming removed 6 bases at V and 4 bases at J, with 12 bases between. CDR3 sequence: CASRLGGDNEKLFF. DNA for the CDR3: TGTGCCAGCAGATTGGGGGGGGATAATGAAAAACTGTTTTTT.

This chain connects TRBV30 to TRBJ2-7, with 8 nucleotides matching TRBD2. Losses at the gene ends were 4 bases for V and 3 bases for J; bases not matched to a gene: 5. The germline gives CDR1 GTSNPN, CDR2 SVGIG (reference sequence). This CDR3 contains 13 residues. The CDR3, as DNA: TGTGCCTGGAACAGCGGGAGAGGCTACGAGCAGTACTTC. Protein: CAWNSGRGYEQYF. Full variable domain (outside the CDR3, taken from reference TRBV30 and TRBJ2-7): SQTIHQWPATLVQPVGSPLSLECTVEGTSNPNLYWYRQAAGRGLQLLFYSVGIGQISSEVPQNLSASRPQDRQFILSSKKLLLSDSGFYLCAWNSGRGYEQYFGPGTRLTVT.

The chain links TRBV7-8 to TRBJ1-3; no clear D. V was pared by 2 bases and J by 0 bases, with 8 bases between. The CDR3 extends over 15 amino acids. Germline CDR1 SGHVS, CDR2 FQNEAQ. The CDR3, as DNA: TGTGCCAGCAGCTTAATAAGAGTCTCTGGAAACACCATATATTTT. Protein: CASSLIRVSGNTIYF.

This clone occurred once. The rearrangement joins TRBV28 to TRBJ2-1; tentatively, D is TRBD2 (6 bases). Germline assignment: CDR1 MDHEN and CDR2 SYDVKM. The CDR3 is 15 residues long. The ends were cut back, 4 bases at V and 0 bases at J, with 10 bases in the middle. The CDR3 nucleotides are TGTGCCAGCAGTTCCCCGACTAGCTCCTACAATGAGCAGTTCTTC. The encoded protein is CASSSPTSSYNEQFF.

V gene TRBV6-5 combines with J gene TRBJ2-2; TRBD2 is a possible D gene (6 bases). The germline V gene has CDR1 MNHEY and CDR2 SVGAGI. This CDR3 is built from 15 residues. The ends were cut back, 2 bases at V and 6 bases at J, with 13 bases in the middle. For the CDR3, the DNA is TGTGCCAGCAGTTACGGCGGGACTCCCCCCGGGGAGCTGTTTTTT. Amino acid sequence: CASSYGGTPPGELFF.

The gene calls are TRBV7-8 and TRBJ1-2; tentatively, D is TRBD1 (5 bases). This CDR3 has 15 amino acids. The germline V gene has CDR1 SGHVS and CDR2 FQNEAQ. V shed 3 bases and J shed 5 bases, with 16 bases lying between them. CDR3 sequence reads: CASSFLQRGEYGYTF. The CDR3 nucleotides are TGTGCCAGCAGCTTCCTCCAAAGGGGCGAATATGGCTACACCTTC.

The chain links TRBV6-5 to TRBJ1-1, with D maybe TRBD1 (5 bases). CDR1 MNHEY and CDR2 SVGAGI come from the germline V gene. The CDR3 runs to 14 residues. V was shortened by 5 bases and J by 3 bases, with 13 bases between the two germline ends. CDR3 sequence: CASSQPGGDTEAFF. Here the CDR3 DNA reads TGTGCCAGCAGTCAGCCGGGGGGAGACACTGAAGCTTTCTTT.

This clone was seen only a few times. The chain joins TRBV6-5 to TRBJ1-1; 7 nucleotides agree with TRBD1. The germline CDR1 and CDR2 sequences are MNHEY and SVGAGI. After removal of 5 bases from V and 6 bases from J, the junction contained 12 bases not matched to a gene. The CDR3 runs to 15 residues. The CDR3 here is CASSPLTHRGAEAFF. Written as DNA, the CDR3 is TGTGCCAGCAGTCCACTTACGCACAGGGGAGCTGAAGCTTTCTTT.

This chain connects TRBV28 to TRBJ2-5, with D maybe TRBD1 (5 bases). Germline lookup yields CDR1 MDHEN and CDR2 SYDVKM. This CDR3 comprises 13 residues. Trimming took off 3 bases at V and 7 bases at J, with 12 bases between the two ends. Written as DNA, the CDR3 is TGTGCCAGCAGTTTGAATGGGGCTCGGACCCAGTACTTC. Translating it yields CASSLNGARTQYF.

This clone was seen only a few times. V and J are TRBV4-1 and TRBJ1-5; 9 bases map to TRBD1. The V gene end was trimmed by 1 base and the J gene end by 0 bases; junction bases not matched to a gene: 1. The length of the CDR3 is 16 residues. CDR1 is MGHRA and CDR2 is YSYEKL in the germline V gene. CDR3 sequence reads: CASSQGTGVSNQPQHF. In nucleotides, the CDR3 is TGCGCCAGCAGCCAAGGGACAGGGGTTAGCAATCAGCCCCAGCATTTT.

V usage is TRBV7-2 and J usage is TRBJ2-5; 8 nucleotides match TRBD2. Germline V CDR1 and CDR2: SGHTA, FQGNSA. Trimming took 4 bases from V and 4 from J; bases not matched to a gene: 11. The CDR3 consists of 16 residues. The CDR3 DNA follows: TGTGCCAGCAGCTGGAAGAGCGGGGGAAGTATAGAGACCCAGTACTTC. Translation: CASSWKSGGSIETQYF.

The J gene is TRBJ2-5, the V gene TRBV14; weak D call: TRBD1 (5 bases). This CDR3 region has 14 residues. The V gene's germline CDR1 is SGHDN and CDR2 FVKESK. V was clipped by 3 bases and J by 6 bases, with 14 bases between them. The CDR3 protein is CASSHPGAKKTQYF. Here the CDR3 DNA reads TGTGCCAGCAGCCACCCTGGGGCCAAGAAGACCCAGTACTTC.

The CDR3 sequence: CASSSALDGAAYEQYF. The CDR3 DNA reads as TGTGCCAGCAGCTCAGCCCTAGACGGTGCCGCCTACGAGCAGTACTTC. The V gene is TRBV5-4, the J gene TRBJ2-7; D is unresolved. Germline V CDR1 and CDR2: SGHNT, YYREEE (reference sequence). Trimming removed 3 bases at V and 2 bases at J, with 18 bases between. This CDR3 has 16 residues.

J is TRBJ2-3 and V is TRBV4-2, with 13 bases lining up with TRBD2. CDR1 and CDR2 from the germline V gene are LGHNA and YNFKEQ. The CDR3 has 16 amino acids. V shed 0 bases, J shed 6 bases, and the junction held 3 bases outside the gene matches. This CDR3 is CASSQELAGGMDTQYF. The CDR3, as DNA: TGTGCCAGCAGCCAAGAACTAGCGGGAGGGATGGATACGCAGTATTTT.

The chain has TRBV5-5 and TRBJ2-3; 13 bases are shared with TRBD2. The CDR3 sequence is 15 residues long. With 4 bases clipped from V and 8 bases from J, the junction kept 7 bases outside the gene matches. The germline V gene has CDR1 SGHKS and CDR2 YYEKEE (reference sequence). This CDR3 reads CASSITSGGAGTQYF. The CDR3 bases are TGTGCCAGCAGCATAACTAGCGGGGGGGCCGGTACGCAGTATTTT.

The genes are TRBV15 and TRBJ2-1; 8 bases align to TRBD1. CDR1 is LNHNV, CDR2 YYDKDF, per germline (reference sequence). This CDR3 spans 17 amino acids. V gave up 4 bases and J gave up 6 bases; unmatched junction bases: 14. In nucleotides, the CDR3 is TGTGCCACCAGCATTACCCGACTTGGGACAGGCGGCAATGAGCAGTTCTTC. It is translated as CATSITRLGTGGNEQFF.

The V and J genes are TRBV21-1 and TRBJ2-1; the table gives TRBD2 as D, unverified against the DNA. TRBV21-1 is classified as a pseudogene. CDR3 length: 16 amino acids. The chain's CDR3 is CASSKAGGSSYNEQFF. CDR3 DNA sequence: TGTGCCAGCAGCAAAGCTGGCGGGAGCTCCTACAATGAGCAGTTCTTC.

The chain carries TRBV3-1 (or the pseudogene TRBV3-2) and TRBJ2-5; 10 bases line up with TRBD2. Germline CDR1 LGHDT, CDR2 YNNKEL (reference sequence). There are 16 residues in the CDR3. J was trimmed by 0 bases and V by 0 bases; bases with no gene match: 1. CDR3 loop: CASSQELAGDQETQYF. CDR3 sequence (DNA): TGTGCCAGCAGCCAAGAGCTAGCGGGGGACCAAGAGACCCAGTACTTC.